The T cell receptor (beta chain) described here comes from a study of cytomegalovirus exposure and HLA in healthy donors. Amplification used 60 Vbeta primers and 13 Jbeta primers. The table came from immunoSEQ multiplex PCR; TCRdb's copy has only in-frame clones and leaves some out. The sample lists 130,000 to 150,000 clones; over 60% were seen once. Unrecorded immune exposures were likely, despite nominal health at sampling. With respect to this clone: Its antigen is currently unknown.

Overall study results and limits: Later analysis revealed greater clonal expansion in HLA-associated TCR beta chains than in equally common others. TCR sequences were mostly rare, though some public TCRs occurred in many donors.

Germline CDR1 and CDR2: LNHNV and YYDKDF (reference sequence). CDR3 length: 13 amino acids. V shed 10 bases and J 4 bases; nucleotides not matched to a gene: 8. Source material: PBMCs. The chain links TRBV15 to TRBJ1-2, with 8 bases lining up with TRBD1. This TCR was sampled from a male donor in good health and CMV-seropositive. The CDR3 sequence is CAIGGQGGYGYTF. The CDR3 nucleotides are TGTGCCATCGGAGGACAGGGAGGCTATGGCTACACCTTC.